These 27 T cell receptor beta chains share one sample of origin, sequenced in a study of neurological immune-mediated disorders. Each CDR3 protein gets one entry after TCRdb re-called the 5' RACE reads with MiXCR. The sample lists about 50,000 distinct CDR3 sequences, 10% occurring once. Source material: PBMCs. The receptors were gathered from a woman in her 40s with HTLV-1-associated myelopathy (HAM/TSP).

This clonotype occurred many times. The CDR3 sequence is CASSLSLSPGWTEAFF. The CDR3 DNA follows: TGTGCCAGCAGTTTATCCCTATCCCCAGGGTGGACTGAAGCTTTCTTT. The rearrangement joins TRBV28 to TRBJ1-1, with D possibly TRBD1 on 5 matching bases. V was trimmed by 1 base and J by 5 bases, leaving 17 bases between them. The CDR3 length is 16 residues. From germline, CDR1 is MDHEN and CDR2 SYDVKM.

This clonotype has a count of ten or more. This chain connects TRBV3-1 to TRBJ2-1, with D hard to call. The CDR3 contains 13 residues. Looked up from germline, CDR1 is LGHDT and CDR2 is YNNKEL (reference sequence). V was clipped by 4 bases and J by 6 bases, with 10 bases between them. For the CDR3, the DNA is TGTGCCAGCAGCCTTAGATCGGGCAATGAGCAGTTCTTC. Protein: CASSLRSGNEQFF.

This clonotype appeared many times. The chain uses TRBV7-9 and TRBJ1-5, with 7 bases aligning to TRBD1. Germline V CDR1 and CDR2: SEHNR, FQNEAQ (reference sequence). This CDR3 is 14 amino acids long. Germline trimming cut 5 bases from V and 1 base from J; bases unmatched to any gene: 2. The CDR3 spells CASSQDRSNQPQHF. CDR3 in DNA: TGTGCCAGCAGCCAGGACAGGAGCAATCAGCCCCAGCATTTT.

This clonotype appeared many times. V usage is TRBV7-2 and J usage is TRBJ1-1; possible D gene TRBD1, 5 bases. The CDR3 consists of 14 residues. Deletions cut 5 bases from V and 1 base from J, with 11 bases between. CDR1 SGHTA and CDR2 FQGNSA come from the germline V gene. Here the CDR3 reads CASSPGTANTEAFF. As DNA, the CDR3 is TGTGCCAGCAGCCCCGGGACGGCGAACACTGAAGCTTTCTTT.

This clonotype showed up many times. The chain combines TRBV3-1 with TRBJ2-7, with D possibly being TRBD1 (6 bases). The CDR3 totals 14 residues. The V gene's germline CDR1 is LGHDT and CDR2 YNNKEL (reference sequence). Between the trimmed V and J ends, which lost 6 bases and 1 base, there was a span of 13 bases. The CDR3 DNA reads TGTGCCAGCAGTCACAGGGCTTTTTCCTACGAGCAGTACTTC. This sequence encodes CASSHRAFSYEQYF.

Many counts were recorded for this clonotype. This chain joins TRBV5-1 and TRBJ1-2; 10 bases align to TRBD1. The germline CDR1 and CDR2 sequences are SGHRS and YFSETQ. V lost 3 bases to trimming and J lost 8 bases; unmatched junction nucleotides: 7. The CDR3 totals 14 residues. This chain's CDR3 is CASSSRQGAEGYTF. The CDR3, as DNA: TGCGCCAGCAGCTCCCGACAGGGGGCGGAAGGCTACACCTTC.

This clonotype was detected ten times or more. The V gene is TRBV27, the J gene TRBJ2-7; 9 bases align to TRBD2. Germline-derived CDR1 and CDR2 are MNHEY and SMNVEV (reference sequence). This CDR3 spans 15 amino acids. Unmatched junction bases numbered 5, after V lost 0 bases and J lost 5 bases. DNA for the CDR3: TGTGCCAGCAGTTTATCGCGGGGGGGAGTGGACGAGCAGTACTTC. This translates into CASSLSRGGVDEQYF.

This clonotype was recorded many times. J is TRBJ1-5 and V is TRBV6-5; D gene ambiguous. Looked up from germline, CDR1 is MNHEY and CDR2 is SVGAGI. V was trimmed by 2 bases and J by 4 bases, leaving 6 bases between them. The CDR3 is 13 residues long. The CDR3 reads CASSYGVNQPQHF. CDR3 in DNA: TGTGCCAGCAGTTACGGGGTTAATCAGCCCCAGCATTTT.

The DNA of the CDR3 is TGTGCCAGCAGCCAAGATCCAGATACGCAGTATTTT. Its protein product is CASSQDPDTQYF. This chain uses TRBV3-1 with TRBJ2-3; D ambiguous. CDR3 length: 12 amino acids. V was pared by 0 bases and J by 4 bases, with 2 bases between. The germline CDR1 and CDR2 sequences are LGHDT and YNNKEL (reference sequence).

This clonotype was detected many times. The chain links TRBV4-1 to TRBJ1-4, with TRBD1 as a possible D gene (6 bases). CDR3 size: 15 residues. The germline gives CDR1 MGHRA, CDR2 YSYEKL. V shed 0 bases and J shed 12 bases, with 17 bases lying between them. The CDR3 here is CASSQDRTAFPQLFF. The CDR3 nucleotides are TGCGCCAGCAGCCAAGATCGGACAGCCTTCCCCCAACTGTTTTTT.

Many counts were recorded for this clonotype. The V gene is TRBV12-3 or TRBV12-4, the J gene TRBJ2-2; the D gene is possibly TRBD2 (6 bases). The CDR3 length is 16 residues. V gave up 2 bases and J gave up 0 bases, with 10 bases separating them. CDR3 protein: CASSLLAGSNTGELFF. As DNA, the CDR3 is TGTGCCAGCAGTTTACTGGCGGGGTCGAACACCGGGGAGCTGTTTTTT.

There are many counts of this clonotype. The chain joins TRBV10-3 to TRBJ1-2; D is unresolved. The CDR3 is 14 residues long. Germline lookup yields CDR1 ENHRY and CDR2 SYGVKD. V was cut by 10 bases and J by 1 base, with 16 bases left in between. DNA for the CDR3: TGTGCCACCACCCCATCGATAAATAACTATGGCTACACCTTC. Residues: CATTPSINNYGYTF.

To note about this clonotype: At one of its ends the junction is not consistent with the germline gene, which may arise from a read error. This chain connects TRBV7-2 to TRBJ2-5; D unresolved. CDR1 and CDR2 from the germline V gene are SGHTA and FQGNSA. The CDR3 contains 13 residues. CDR3 sequence (DNA): TGTGCCAGCAGATTCCGCCCTCAAGAGACACAGTACTTC. This gives the protein CASRFRPQETQYF.

This clonotype was observed at least ten times. The gene calls are TRBV3-1 and TRBJ2-1, with 11 bases aligning to TRBD1. The J segment lost 9 bases and the V segment lost 0 bases, leaving 7 bases of the junction unmatched. CDR1 LGHDT and CDR2 YNNKEL come from the germline V gene (reference sequence). The CDR3 extends over 16 amino acids. This CDR3 reads CASSQEGGQGAGEQFF. The CDR3 coding sequence is TGTGCCAGCAGCCAAGAAGGTGGACAGGGGGCCGGTGAGCAGTTCTTC.

This clonotype rates as medium-sized. The chain couples TRBV7-8 to TRBJ1-5, with 11 bases fitting TRBD1. Germline V CDR1 and CDR2: SGHVS, FQNEAQ. V was pared by 5 bases and J by 5 bases, with 5 bases of the junction left unmatched. This CDR3 is built from 15 residues. The CDR3 spells CASSPGQGEHQPQHF. As DNA, the CDR3 is TGTGCCAGCAGCCCGGGACAGGGGGAACATCAGCCCCAGCATTTT. The variable domain in full, completed from reference TRBV7-8 and TRBJ1-5, reads GAGVSQSPRYKVAKRGQDVALRCDPISGHVSLFWYQQALGQGPEFLTYFQNEAQLDKSGLPSDRFFAERPEGSVSTLKIQRTQQEDSAVYLCASSPGQGEHQPQHFGDGTRLSIL.

This clonotype has ten or more counts. The V gene is TRBV12-3 or TRBV12-4, the J gene TRBJ2-3; 14 bases align to TRBD2. The CDR3 has 16 amino acids. V dropped 6 bases and J dropped 2; count of bases not matched to a gene: 4. Here the CDR3 reads CASRGGLAGDTDTQYF. The CDR3 coding sequence is TGTGCCAGCAGGGGGGGACTAGCGGGGGACACAGATACGCAGTATTTT.

In its sample, this clonotype was seen many times. The chain employs TRBV7-6 and TRBJ2-3; D uncertain. V lost 0 bases, J lost 2 bases, and 6 bases lay in between. Germline CDR1 SGHVS, CDR2 FNYEAQ. The CDR3 contains 14 residues. The CDR3 sequence is CASSLAAFTDTQYF. CDR3 coding DNA: TGTGCCAGCAGCTTAGCGGCCTTCACAGATACGCAGTATTTT.

This clonotype came up many times. The chain uses TRBV4-1 and TRBJ1-3, with no clear D. V gave up 0 bases and J gave up 2 bases, with 8 bases separating them. Per germline, CDR1 MGHRA and CDR2 YSYEKL. CDR3 length equals 15 residues. The DNA of the CDR3 is TGCGCCAGCAGCCAAGATTCCGGGGCTGGAAACACCATATATTTT. This sequence encodes CASSQDSGAGNTIYF.

The table lists this clonotype with many counts. This sequence joins TRBV5-1 and TRBJ2-2; 8 bases agree with TRBD2. The CDR3 covers 15 residues. The J segment lost 6 bases and the V segment lost 0 bases, leaving 4 bases of the junction unmatched. The germline gives CDR1 SGHRS, CDR2 YFSETQ. CDR3 in DNA: TGCGCCAGCAGCTTGGTTCCGGGGGGGCCCGGGGAGCTGTTTTTT. It encodes CASSLVPGGPGELFF.

This clonotype was seen at least ten times. V and J are TRBV29-1 and TRBJ2-5; TRBD1 is a possible D gene (5 bases). Germline lookup yields CDR1 SQVTM and CDR2 ANQGSEA. Trimming cost V 2 bases and J 5 bases, with 12 bases left between them. The CDR3 runs to 13 residues. The CDR3 loop reads CSVEIREGETQYF. CDR3 DNA: TGCAGCGTTGAAATCAGGGAAGGGGAGACCCAGTACTTC.

In its sample, this clonotype was seen many times. The chain links TRBV20-1 to TRBJ2-3; D is uncertain. CDR1 DFQATT and CDR2 SNEGSKA come from the germline V gene (reference sequence). CDR3 length equals 12 residues. V lost 7 bases and J lost 2, with 10 bases in between. The CDR3 here is CSVIDFTDTQYF. The DNA of the CDR3 is TGCAGTGTGATAGACTTCACAGATACGCAGTATTTT.

This clonotype qualifies as medium-sized (0.01 to 0.1%). As DNA, the CDR3 is TGTGCCAGCAGTTTAGGAGGGGCGCGCACTGAAGCTTTCTTT. This codes for CASSLGGARTEAFF. The chain employs TRBV12-3 or TRBV12-4 and TRBJ1-1; D may be TRBD1 (5 bases). Trimming removed 1 base at V and 4 bases at J, with 10 bases between. There are 14 residues in the CDR3.

This clonotype was detected ten times or more. The chain carries TRBV4-1 and TRBJ1-5; possibly TRBD1 for D (6 bases). Germline CDR1 is MGHRA and CDR2 is YSYEKL. V shed 2 bases and J shed 7 bases, with 12 bases lying between them. The CDR3 covers 14 residues. The CDR3: CASSQQGRGQPQHF. The CDR3 bases are TGCGCCAGCAGCCAACAGGGGCGGGGGCAGCCCCAGCATTTT.

There are many counts of this clonotype. The gene calls are TRBV4-1 and TRBJ2-7, with 8 bases fitting TRBD1. The germline gives CDR1 MGHRA, CDR2 YSYEKL. The CDR3 extends over 16 amino acids. J lost 2 bases, V lost 1 base, and 7 bases had no gene match. The CDR3 coding sequence is TGCGCCAGCAGCCAAGTTTTGCAGGGGGCTCCCTACGAGCAGTACTTC. Its translation: CASSQVLQGAPYEQYF.

This clonotype was detected many times. The chain couples TRBV4-3 to TRBJ2-7, with D possibly matching TRBD1 (5 bases). Germline CDR1 reads LGHNA; CDR2 reads YSLEER. Trimming took off 4 bases at V and 0 bases at J, with 13 bases between the two ends. The CDR3 contains 15 residues. The DNA for the CDR3 is TGCGCCAGCAGCCTTTTTGGGGCTAGCTCCTACGAGCAGTACTTC. Protein sequence: CASSLFGASSYEQYF.

In this sample, this clonotype turned up many times. The CDR3 reads CASSPTGPSDTQYF. The CDR3 DNA is TGCGCCAGCAGCCCTACAGGGCCGTCGGATACGCAGTATTTT. This chain connects TRBV4-3 to TRBJ2-3; maybe TRBD1 (6 bases). Germline V CDR1 and CDR2: LGHNA, YSLEER. This CDR3 comprises 14 residues. The V end was cut by 4 bases, the J end by 6 bases, with 14 bases between.

This clonotype was seen at least ten times. The genes are TRBV12-3 or TRBV12-4 and TRBJ1-2, with 12 bases that match TRBD1. With V trimmed by 6 bases and J by 7 bases, 12 bases remained unmatched. This CDR3 region has 16 residues. The CDR3: CASSSGTGGGQVGYTF. The CDR3 nucleotides are TGTGCCAGCAGCTCGGGGACAGGGGGCGGTCAGGTTGGCTACACCTTC.